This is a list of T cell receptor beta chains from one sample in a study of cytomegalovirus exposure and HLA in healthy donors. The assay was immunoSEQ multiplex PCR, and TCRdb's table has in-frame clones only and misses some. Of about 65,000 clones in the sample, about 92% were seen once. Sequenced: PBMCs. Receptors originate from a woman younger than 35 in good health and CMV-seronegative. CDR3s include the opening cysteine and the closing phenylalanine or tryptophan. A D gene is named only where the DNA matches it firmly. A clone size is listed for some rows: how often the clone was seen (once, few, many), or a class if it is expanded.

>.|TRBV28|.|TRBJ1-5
CASSRPAGGPVRPQHF
TGTGCCAGCAGTCGCCCAGCGGGGGGGCCAGTTAGGCCCCAGCATTTT
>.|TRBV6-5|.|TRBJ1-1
CASSYSGGTEAFF
TGTGCCAGCAGTTACTCAGGGGGAACTGAAGCTTTCTTT
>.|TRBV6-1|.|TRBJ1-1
CASTVRGLGTEAFF
TGTGCCAGCACCGTGCGGGGGCTGGGCACTGAAGCTTTCTTT
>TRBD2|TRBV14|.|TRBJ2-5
CASSQVGGETQYF
TGTGCCAGCAGCCAAGTCGGGGGGGAGACCCAGTACTTC
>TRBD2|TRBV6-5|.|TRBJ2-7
CASSYEGTSAYEQYF
TGTGCCAGCAGTTACGAGGGAACTAGCGCCTACGAGCAGTACTTC
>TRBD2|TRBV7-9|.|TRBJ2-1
CASSQRGLAGGHNEQFF
TGTGCCAGCAGCCAACGGGGACTAGCGGGGGGCCACAATGAGCAGTTCTTC
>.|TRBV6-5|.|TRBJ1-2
CASSYKETVYGYTF
TGTGCCAGCAGTTACAAAGAGACAGTCTATGGCTACACCTTC
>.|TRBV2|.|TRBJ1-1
CASRRDGEGGTEAFF
TGTGCCAGCAGAAGGGACGGGGAAGGGGGCACTGAAGCTTTCTTT
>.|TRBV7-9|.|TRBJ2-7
CASSSTGTKSSYEQYF
TGTGCCAGCAGCTCGACCGGGACAAAAAGCTCCTACGAGCAGTACTTC
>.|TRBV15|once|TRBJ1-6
CATSPYTGPLHF
TGTGCCACCAGCCCATATACGGGTCCCCTCCACTTT
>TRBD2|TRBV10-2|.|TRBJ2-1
CASSESWSSSGRTNEQFF
TGCGCCAGCAGTGAGTCTTGGTCTTCTAGCGGGAGAACAAATGAGCAGTTCTTC
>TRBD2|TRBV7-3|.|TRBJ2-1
CASSRTSLDEQFF
TGTGCCAGCAGTAGGACTAGTTTAGATGAGCAGTTCTTC
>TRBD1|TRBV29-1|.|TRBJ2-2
CSVLGQGITGELFF
TGCAGCGTTCTCGGACAGGGGATAACCGGGGAGCTGTTTTTT
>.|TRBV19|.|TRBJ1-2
CASSIPAGADYGYTF
TGTGCCAGTAGTATTCCGGCGGGGGCTGACTATGGCTACACCTTC
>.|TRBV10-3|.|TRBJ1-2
CAISPMSGGGYTF
TGTGCCATCAGCCCGATGAGTGGGGGGGGCTACACCTTC
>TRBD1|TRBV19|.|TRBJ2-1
CASRRTGSGGNEQFF
TGTGCCAGTAGGAGGACAGGGTCAGGGGGCAATGAGCAGTTCTTC
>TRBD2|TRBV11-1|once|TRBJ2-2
CASSLGGLADTGELFF
TGTGCCAGCAGCTTAGGAGGTCTAGCGGACACCGGGGAGCTGTTTTTT
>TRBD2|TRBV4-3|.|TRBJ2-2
CASSLLAGDTGELFF
TGCGCCAGCAGCCTCCTCGCGGGGGACACCGGGGAGCTGTTTTTT
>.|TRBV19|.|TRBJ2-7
CASSIRGGPEQYF
TGTGCCAGTAGTATAAGGGGCGGCCCCGAGCAGTACTTC
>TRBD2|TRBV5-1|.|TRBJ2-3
CASRTSGDTDTQYF
TGCGCCAGCAGGACTAGCGGGGACACAGATACGCAGTATTTT
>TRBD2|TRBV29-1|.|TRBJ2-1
CSANPLLAGGKNEQFF
TGCAGCGCCAACCCCCTACTAGCGGGGGGGAAAAATGAGCAGTTCTTC
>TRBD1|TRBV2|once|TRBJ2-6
CASSGQGFGANVLTF
TGTGCCAGCAGTGGACAGGGCTTTGGGGCCAACGTCCTGACTTTC
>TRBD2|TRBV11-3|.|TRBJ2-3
CASSPGFGGEGPDTQYF
TGTGCCAGCAGCCCCGGGTTTGGCGGGGAGGGCCCAGATACGCAGTATTTT
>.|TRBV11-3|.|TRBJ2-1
CASSLLPGLTYNEQFF
TGTGCCAGCAGCTTACTACCGGGACTCACCTACAATGAGCAGTTCTTC
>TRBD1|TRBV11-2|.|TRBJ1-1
CASRAGGRSTEAFF
TGTGCCAGCAGGGCAGGGGGAAGGAGCACTGAAGCTTTCTTT
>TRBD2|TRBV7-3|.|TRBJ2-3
CASSRGLVGDTQYF
TGTGCCAGCAGCCGAGGACTAGTAGGAGATACGCAGTATTTT
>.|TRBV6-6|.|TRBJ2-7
CASSYTRDSGEQYF
TGTGCCAGCAGTTACACTCGGGACAGCGGGGAGCAGTACTTC
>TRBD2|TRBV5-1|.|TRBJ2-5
CASSWGGEEVETQYF
TGCGCCAGCAGCTGGGGGGGAGAGGAGGTAGAGACCCAGTACTTC
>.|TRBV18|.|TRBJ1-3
CASSPNPWGAGNTIYF
TGTGCCAGCTCACCCAACCCCTGGGGGGCTGGAAACACCATATATTTT
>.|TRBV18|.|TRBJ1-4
CASSHGTSATNEKLFF
TGTGCCAGCTCACACGGGACATCCGCAACTAATGAAAAACTGTTTTTT
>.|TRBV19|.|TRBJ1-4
CASSMGQNEKLFF
TGTGCCAGTAGTATGGGGCAGAATGAAAAACTGTTTTTT
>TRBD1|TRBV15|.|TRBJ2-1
CATSVRRDRIHNEQFF
TGTGCCACCAGCGTACGTAGGGACAGAATACACAATGAGCAGTTCTTC
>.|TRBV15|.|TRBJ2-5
CATSSLGGFYETQYF
TGTGCCACCAGCAGCCTCGGGGGTTTTTACGAGACCCAGTACTTC
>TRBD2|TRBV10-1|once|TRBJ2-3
CASSHQAGKQYF
TGCGCCAGCAGTCACCAAGCGGGGAAGCAGTATTTT
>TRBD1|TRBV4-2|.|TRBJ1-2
CASSTHGGQGLSRVRGYTF
TGTGCCAGCAGCACGCACGGGGGACAGGGATTAAGTCGCGTGAGGGGCTACACCTTC
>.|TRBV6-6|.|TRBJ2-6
CASNLEAAGANVLTF
TGTGCCAGCAATCTAGAGGCGGCTGGGGCCAACGTCCTGACTTTC
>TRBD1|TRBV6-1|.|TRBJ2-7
CASSGTTTGTGSYEQYF
TGTGCCAGCAGTGGGACAACGACCGGGACAGGATCCTACGAGCAGTACTTC